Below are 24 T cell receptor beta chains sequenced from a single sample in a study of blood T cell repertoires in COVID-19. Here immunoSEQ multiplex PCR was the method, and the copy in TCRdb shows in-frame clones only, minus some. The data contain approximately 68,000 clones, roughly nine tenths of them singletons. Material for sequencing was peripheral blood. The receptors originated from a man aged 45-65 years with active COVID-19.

This chain's CDR3 is CASSGPPGDRSNTGELFF. The CDR3 DNA reads TGCGCCAGCAGCGGGCCCCCCGGGGACAGGTCGAACACCGGGGAGCTGTTTTTT. The chain carries TRBV5-1 and TRBJ2-2; 8 nucleotides line up with TRBD1. Germline values: CDR1 SGHRS, CDR2 YFSETQ. There are 18 residues in the CDR3. Trimming removed 4 bases from V and 0 bases from J; junction bases left unmatched: 11.

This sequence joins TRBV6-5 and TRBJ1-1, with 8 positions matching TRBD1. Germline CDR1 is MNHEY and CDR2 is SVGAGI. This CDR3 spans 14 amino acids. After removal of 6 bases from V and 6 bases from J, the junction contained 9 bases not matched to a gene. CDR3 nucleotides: TGTGCCAGCAGAAGGCCCGGACAGGGATCTGAAGCTTTCTTT. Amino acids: CASRRPGQGSEAFF.

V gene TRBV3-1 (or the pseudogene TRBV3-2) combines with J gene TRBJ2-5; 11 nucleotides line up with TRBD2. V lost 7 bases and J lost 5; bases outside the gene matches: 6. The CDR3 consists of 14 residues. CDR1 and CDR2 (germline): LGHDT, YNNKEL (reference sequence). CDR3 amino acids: CASITSGSIETQYF. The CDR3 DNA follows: TGTGCCAGCATTACTAGCGGGAGTATTGAGACCCAGTACTTC.

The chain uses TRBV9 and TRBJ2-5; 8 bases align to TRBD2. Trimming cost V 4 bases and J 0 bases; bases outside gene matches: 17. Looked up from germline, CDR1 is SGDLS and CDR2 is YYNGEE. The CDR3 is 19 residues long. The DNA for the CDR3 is TGTGCCAGCAGCCCAAATGCTGGTTGGCGGGGGGCGTACCAAGAGACCCAGTACTTC. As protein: CASSPNAGWRGAYQETQYF.

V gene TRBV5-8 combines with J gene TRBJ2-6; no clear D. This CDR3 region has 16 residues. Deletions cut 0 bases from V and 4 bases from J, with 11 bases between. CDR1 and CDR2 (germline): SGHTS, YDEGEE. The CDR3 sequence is CASSLGAGSGANVLTF. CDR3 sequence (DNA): TGTGCCAGCAGCTTGGGGGCCGGTTCCGGGGCCAACGTCCTGACTTTC.

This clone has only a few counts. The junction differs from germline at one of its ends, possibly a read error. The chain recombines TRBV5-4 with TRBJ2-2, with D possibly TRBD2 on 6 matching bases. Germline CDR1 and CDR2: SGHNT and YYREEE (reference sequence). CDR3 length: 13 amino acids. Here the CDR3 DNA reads TGTGCCAGCAGCTCTTCCCTTTCGGGGCGGGAACGTTTT. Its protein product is CASSSSLSGRERF.

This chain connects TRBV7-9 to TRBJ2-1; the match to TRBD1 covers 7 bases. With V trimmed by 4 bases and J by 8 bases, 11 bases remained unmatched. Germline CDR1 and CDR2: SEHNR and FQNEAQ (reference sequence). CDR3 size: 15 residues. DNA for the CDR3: TGTGCCAGCAGCTCGATCTGGACAGGTGAGGATGAGCAGTTCTTC. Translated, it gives CASSSIWTGEDEQFF.

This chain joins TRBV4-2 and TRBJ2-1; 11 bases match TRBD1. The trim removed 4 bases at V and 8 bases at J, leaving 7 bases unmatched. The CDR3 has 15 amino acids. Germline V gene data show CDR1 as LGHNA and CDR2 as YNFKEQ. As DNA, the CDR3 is TGTGCCAGCAGCCTCCGGGACAGGGGGGACTATGAGCAGTTCTTC. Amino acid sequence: CASSLRDRGDYEQFF.

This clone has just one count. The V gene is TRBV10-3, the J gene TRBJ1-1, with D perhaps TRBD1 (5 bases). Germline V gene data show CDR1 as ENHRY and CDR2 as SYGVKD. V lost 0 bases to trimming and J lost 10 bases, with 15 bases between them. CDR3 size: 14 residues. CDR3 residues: CAISESPGSYGAFF. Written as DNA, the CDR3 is TGTGCCATCAGTGAGTCCCCAGGGTCTTACGGAGCTTTCTTT.

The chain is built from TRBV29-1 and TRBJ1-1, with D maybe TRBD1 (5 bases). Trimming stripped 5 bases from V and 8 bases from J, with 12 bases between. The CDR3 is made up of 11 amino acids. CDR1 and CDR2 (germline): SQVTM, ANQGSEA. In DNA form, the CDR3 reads TGCAGCGTTCTCCCTGACAGCGAAGCTTTCTTT. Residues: CSVLPDSEAFF.

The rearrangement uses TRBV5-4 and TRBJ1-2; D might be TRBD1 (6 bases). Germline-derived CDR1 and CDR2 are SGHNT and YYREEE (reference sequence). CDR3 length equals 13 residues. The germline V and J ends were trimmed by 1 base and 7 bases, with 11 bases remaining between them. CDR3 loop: CASSLNRVGGYTF. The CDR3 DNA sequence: TGTGCCAGCAGCTTGAACAGGGTGGGTGGCTACACCTTC.

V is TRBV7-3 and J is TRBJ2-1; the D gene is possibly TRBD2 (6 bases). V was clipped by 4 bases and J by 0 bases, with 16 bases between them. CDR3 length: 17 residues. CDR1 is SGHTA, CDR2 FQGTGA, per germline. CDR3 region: CASSSLEAGNSYNEQFF. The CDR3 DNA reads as TGTGCCAGCAGCTCTCTCGAGGCGGGAAACTCCTACAATGAGCAGTTCTTC.

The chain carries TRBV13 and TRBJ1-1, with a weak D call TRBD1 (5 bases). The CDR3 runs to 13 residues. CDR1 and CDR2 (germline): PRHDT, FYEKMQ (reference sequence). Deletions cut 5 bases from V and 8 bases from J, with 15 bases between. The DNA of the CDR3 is TGTGCCAGCAGCCACAGCAGGGCAGGAGAAGCTTTCTTT. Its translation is CASSHSRAGEAFF.

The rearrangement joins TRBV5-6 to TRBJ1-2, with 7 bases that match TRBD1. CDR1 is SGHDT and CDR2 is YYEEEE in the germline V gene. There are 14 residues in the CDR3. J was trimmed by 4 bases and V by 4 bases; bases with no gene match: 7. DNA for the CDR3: TGTGCCAGCAGCGGCGACAGGGAGGTCTATGGCTACACCTTC. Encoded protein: CASSGDREVYGYTF.

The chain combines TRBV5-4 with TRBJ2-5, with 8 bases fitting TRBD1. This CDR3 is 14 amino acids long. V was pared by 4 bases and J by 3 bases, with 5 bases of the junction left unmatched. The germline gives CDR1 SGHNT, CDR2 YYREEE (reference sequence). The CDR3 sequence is CASSRTGPKETQYF. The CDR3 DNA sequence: TGTGCCAGCAGCCGGACAGGGCCCAAAGAGACCCAGTACTTC.

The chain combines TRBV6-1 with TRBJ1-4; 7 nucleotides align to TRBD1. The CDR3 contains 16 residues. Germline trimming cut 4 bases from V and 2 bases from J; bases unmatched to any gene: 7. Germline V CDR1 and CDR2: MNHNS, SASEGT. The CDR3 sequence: CASSGRQGRTNEKLFF. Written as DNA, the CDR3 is TGTGCCAGCAGTGGAAGACAGGGAAGGACTAATGAAAAACTGTTTTTT.

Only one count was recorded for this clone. The CDR3 bases are TGTGCCAGCTCACCAATGACTAGCGGGAGTCAAGAGACCCAGTACTTC. Amino acid sequence: CASSPMTSGSQETQYF. The V call is TRBV18, the J call TRBJ2-5; 12 bases match TRBD2. The length of the CDR3 is 16 residues. J was trimmed by 2 bases and V by 2 bases; bases with no gene match: 3. Germline CDR1 is KGHSH and CDR2 is LQKENI.

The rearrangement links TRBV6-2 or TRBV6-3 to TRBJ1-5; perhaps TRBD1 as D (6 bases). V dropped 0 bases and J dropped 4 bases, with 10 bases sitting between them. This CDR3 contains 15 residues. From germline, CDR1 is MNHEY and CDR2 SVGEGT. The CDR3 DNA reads TGTGCCAGCAGTTACTCGGTAAGGGGGAATCAGCCCCAGCATTTT. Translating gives CASSYSVRGNQPQHF.

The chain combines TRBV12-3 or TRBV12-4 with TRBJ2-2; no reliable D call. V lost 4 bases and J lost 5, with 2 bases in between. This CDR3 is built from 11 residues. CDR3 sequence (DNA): TGTGCCAGCAGTTCGACCGGGGAGCTGTTTTTT. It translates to CASSSTGELFF.

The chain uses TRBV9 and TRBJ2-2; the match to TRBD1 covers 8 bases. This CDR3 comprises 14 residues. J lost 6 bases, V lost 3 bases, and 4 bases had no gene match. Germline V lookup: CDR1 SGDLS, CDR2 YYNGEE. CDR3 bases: TGTGCCAGCAGCGGACAGGGGAAGGCCGGGGAGCTGTTTTTT. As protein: CASSGQGKAGELFF.

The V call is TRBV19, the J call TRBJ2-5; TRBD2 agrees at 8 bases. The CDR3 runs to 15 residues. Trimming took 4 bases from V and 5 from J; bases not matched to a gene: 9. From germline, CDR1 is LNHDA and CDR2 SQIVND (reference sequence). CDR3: CASSTMGLVKETQYF. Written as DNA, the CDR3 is TGTGCCAGTAGTACTATGGGACTAGTGAAGGAGACCCAGTACTTC.

The CDR3: CASSFLVAGAEDTQYF. The CDR3, as DNA: TGTGCCAGCAGTTTTCTGGTAGCGGGAGCGGAAGATACGCAGTATTTT. V and J are TRBV28 and TRBJ2-3; TRBD2 agrees at 9 bases. Germline CDR1 reads MDHEN; CDR2 reads SYDVKM. Losses at the gene ends were 3 bases for V and 5 bases for J; bases not matched to a gene: 9. This CDR3 region has 16 residues.

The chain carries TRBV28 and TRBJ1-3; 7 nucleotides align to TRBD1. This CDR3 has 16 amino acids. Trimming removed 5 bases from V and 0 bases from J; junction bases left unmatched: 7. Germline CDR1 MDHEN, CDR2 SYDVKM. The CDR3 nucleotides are TGTGCCAGCAGTCAAGGGACAGCCTTCTCTGGAAACACCATATATTTT. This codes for CASSQGTAFSGNTIYF.

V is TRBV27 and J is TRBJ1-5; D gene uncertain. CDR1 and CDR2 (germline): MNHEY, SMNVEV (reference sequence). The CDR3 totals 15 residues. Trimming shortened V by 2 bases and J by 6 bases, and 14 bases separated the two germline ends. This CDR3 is CASSLDGGSLQPQHF. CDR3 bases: TGTGCCAGCAGTTTAGATGGAGGTTCTCTTCAGCCCCAGCATTTT.